Below are 2 T cell receptor beta chains sequenced from a single sample in a study of CD8+CD57+ T cells in acquired aplastic anemia (dated by TCRdb to the late 2010s). The instrument given in TCRdb is Illumina HiSeq 2000. Profiling of TCR beta VDJ combinations and CDR3 sequences used genomic DNA as the template. TCRdb trimmed public reads at Q25 via fastp, called clones via MiXCR and kept in-frame beta chains. Each entry merges the rows of one CDR3 protein and shows their most common DNA and genes. Within this sample are 150,000 to 200,000 distinct CDR3 sequences, with around half of them counted one time only. Jointly, the top ten make up about 2.9% of the sample. Flow cytometry had shown CD8+CD57+ cell expansion in the patients selected for sequencing. Sequenced: sorted CD4+, CD8+, or CD8+CD57+ T cells (not recorded which) from PBMCs. The receptors were sampled from a human donor with aplastic anemia.

This clonotype is a singleton in its sample. CDR3 residues: CATSNGENYEQFF. In nucleotides, the CDR3 is TGTGCCACCAGCAACGGGGAAAACTACGAGCAGTTCTTC. The chain carries TRBV15 and TRBJ2-1; a weak D match, TRBD2 (5 bases). In germline, CDR1 is LNHNV, CDR2 YYDKDF (reference sequence). V was shortened by 4 bases and J by 10 bases, with 14 bases between the two germline ends. This CDR3 spans 13 amino acids.

This clonotype came up a few times. V usage is TRBV19 and J usage is TRBJ1-1, with D maybe TRBD1 (6 bases). The ends were cut back, 5 bases at V and 2 bases at J, with 12 bases in the middle. From germline, CDR1 is LNHDA and CDR2 SQIVND (reference sequence). The CDR3 is 14 residues long. The CDR3 here is CASSVDSANTEAFF. In DNA, the CDR3 is TGTGCCAGTAGTGTGGACAGCGCAAACACTGAAGCTTTCTTT.